The clone carrying this TCR beta chain occurred many times. Its specificity is not known. Clinical Activity Scores of at least 3, NOSPECS grades of at least 4 and durations under 3 months characterized ophthalmopathy patients. The study left out patients who had uncontrolled infection, other autoimmune disease, pregnancy or lactation. Each 10 ml fresh peripheral blood draw supplied the PBMCs. This specimen belongs to a study of T cells in Graves' hyperthyroidism and ophthalmopathy. The study, taken as a whole, reports: Model-based prediction identified ophthalmopathy a median around 6.7 months prior to its onset.

RNA transcripts were the template for amplifying TCR beta CDR3 regions. The HTBI primer set served for first-round RT-PCR of the TCR CDR3. TCRdb re-derived calls from the multiplex PCR reads in MiXCR, one entry per CDR3 protein. This sample has roughly 530,000 distinct CDR3 sequences; 15% to 20% occur once, and the top ten carry under 20%. This sequence was found in a woman aged 18-35 years with Graves' ophthalmopathy. Sequenced input: blood.

This CDR3 reads CASSQGKGQPQHF. As DNA, the CDR3 is TGTGCCAGCAGCCAGGGAAAAGGTCAGCCCCAGCATTTT. This chain connects TRBV13 to TRBJ1-5, with a possible D match to TRBD1 (5 bases). In germline, CDR1 is PRHDT, CDR2 FYEKMQ (reference sequence). Trimming took 5 bases from V and 6 from J, leaving 11 bases between them. CDR3 length: 13 amino acids.